Listed below are T cell receptor beta chains from one sample, sequenced in a study of T cell responses to AZD1222 COVID-19 vaccine. This table comes from immunoSEQ multiplex PCR, and its TCRdb copy is limited to in-frame clones, with some not included. The repertoire includes about 120,000 clones, roughly nine tenths of them detected once, and 3.5% to 5% sits in the top ten. Sequencing used peripheral blood, obtained on day 0 of AZD1222 vaccination. These receptors were collected from an adult in good health. CDR3s include the opening cysteine and the closing phenylalanine or tryptophan. D genes are given only for firm matches. Clone size is shown for a subset of rows, as once, few, many or a class of expanded clone.

few	TRBV12-3/TRBV12-4	TRBJ1-2	NA	CASSLVGGDGYTF	TGTGCCAGCAGTCTGGTGGGGGGGGATGGCTACACCTTC
NA	TRBV29-1	TRBJ1-2	NA	CSVETRGVLVDGYTF	TGCAGCGTTGAGACACGAGGCGTTTTGGTTGACGGCTACACCTTC
NA	TRBV5-1	TRBJ1-3	NA	CASSATDTFGNTIYF	TGCGCCAGCAGCGCGACCGACACCTTTGGAAACACCATATATTTT
NA	TRBV5-4	TRBJ2-3	NA	CASSLQGTSRDTQYF	TGTGCCAGCAGCCTACAGGGAACATCGCGGGATACGCAGTATTTT
NA	TRBV18	TRBJ1-2	NA	CASSPGTHGYTF	TGTGCCAGCTCACCCGGGACACATGGCTACACCTTC
once	TRBV7-2	TRBJ2-3	NA	CASSPTVPGTVHYF	TGTGCCAGCAGCCCCACCGTTCCCGGGACTGTGCATTATTTT
NA	TRBV2	TRBJ1-4	TRBD1	CASSDKGALGKLFF	TGTGCCAGCAGTGATAAGGGGGCTTTGGGAAAACTGTTTTTT
NA	TRBV18	TRBJ1-1	TRBD1	CASSQGQENTEAFF	TGTGCCAGCTCCCAGGGACAGGAGAACACTGAAGCTTTCTTT
NA	TRBV24-1	TRBJ1-1	NA	CATSDLGQKAFF	TGTGCCACCAGTGATTTAGGACAGAAAGCTTTCTTT
once	TRBV5-1	TRBJ2-5	TRBD2	CASSSGTSGREETQYF	TGCGCCAGCAGCTCCGGGACTAGCGGGAGGGAAGAGACCCAGTACTTC
NA	TRBV5-1	TRBJ1-6	NA	CASSLAGTMYSPLHF	TGCGCCAGCAGCTTGGCCGGGACGATGTATTCACCCCTCCACTTT
NA	TRBV29-1	TRBJ2-7	NA	CSVGGLSSYEQYF	TGCAGCGTTGGGGGCCTCAGCTCCTACGAGCAGTACTTC
NA	TRBV15	TRBJ2-7	TRBD2	CATSRDPRTSGQLYEQYF	TGTGCCACCAGCAGAGATCCCCGGACTAGCGGGCAACTCTACGAGCAGTACTTC
NA	TRBV5-6	TRBJ2-2	NA	CASSLFAGAQVGELFF	TGTGCCAGCAGCTTGTTCGCGGGGGCCCAAGTCGGGGAGCTGTTTTTT
NA	TRBV12-5	TRBJ2-7	TRBD1	CASGLPTGGYEQYF	TGTGCTAGTGGTTTGCCGACAGGGGGCTACGAGCAGTACTTC
NA	TRBV9	TRBJ2-7	NA	CASSVASGTTYEQYF	TGTGCCAGCAGCGTAGCTTCCGGCACAACTTACGAGCAGTACTTC
NA	TRBV18	TRBJ2-7	TRBD1	CASSPWTGSAYEQYF	TGTGCCAGCTCACCCTGGACAGGGAGTGCCTACGAGCAGTACTTC
NA	TRBV18	TRBJ2-1	TRBD2	CASSPSGGPSYNEQFF	TGTGCCAGCTCACCGTCGGGAGGGCCATCCTACAATGAGCAGTTCTTC
NA	TRBV29-1	TRBJ1-2	TRBD1	CSVEDSGGQGNF	TGCAGCGTTGAAGATAGCGGGGGACAGGGAAATTTC
few	TRBV2	TRBJ1-6	TRBD1	CASSEAGRGRNSPLHF	TGTGCCAGCAGTGAAGCGGGGAGGGGGCGTAATTCACCCCTCCACTTT
NA	TRBV2	TRBJ1-6	TRBD1	CASTGQGRSPLHF	TGTGCCAGCACAGGACAGGGACGTTCACCCCTCCACTTT
NA	TRBV5-5	TRBJ1-4	NA	CASTMGWMRTNEKLFF	TGTGCCAGCACCATGGGGTGGATGAGGACTAATGAAAAACTGTTTTTT
NA	TRBV3-1/TRBV3-2	TRBJ2-1	NA	CASSQGAGIYNEQFF	TGTGCCAGCAGCCAAGGGGCAGGGATTTACAATGAGCAGTTCTTC
NA	TRBV2	TRBJ1-2	NA	CASRGDSNYGYTF	TGTGCCAGCAGGGGGGACTCGAATTATGGCTACACCTTC
NA	TRBV27	TRBJ2-2	NA	CASSLQARGELFF	TGTGCCAGCAGTTTACAGGCGCGCGGGGAGCTGTTTTTT
NA	TRBV9	TRBJ1-2	NA	CASSAQTLLGYGYTF	TGTGCCAGCAGCGCCCAGACACTTCTAGGGTATGGCTACACCTTC
NA	TRBV5-1	TRBJ2-1	NA	CASSLEGNEQFF	TGCGCCAGCAGCTTGGAGGGGAATGAGCAGTTCTTC
NA	TRBV27	TRBJ2-7	NA	CASSLLASMHEQYF	TGTGCCAGCAGTTTATTGGCTAGCATGCACGAGCAGTACTTC
NA	TRBV5-1	TRBJ2-5	NA	CASSLTFQETQYF	TGCGCCAGCAGCTTGACCTTCCAAGAGACCCAGTACTTC
once	TRBV28	TRBJ2-7	NA	CASSSQGRRGTYEQYF	TGTGCCAGCAGTTCCCAGGGACGTAGGGGCACCTACGAGCAGTACTTC
NA	TRBV30	TRBJ1-4	NA	CAWSHVRGEDEKLFF	TGTGCCTGGAGCCACGTTCGAGGGGAAGATGAAAAACTGTTTTTT
NA	TRBV2	TRBJ2-5	NA	CASSEWQGGETQYF	TGTGCCAGCAGTGAGTGGCAGGGAGGAGAGACCCAGTACTTC
NA	TRBV5-4	TRBJ2-7	NA	CASSPGTSSYEQYF	TGTGCCAGCAGCCCCGGGACGTCCTCTTACGAGCAGTACTTC